Shown below are 17 T cell receptor beta chains from a single sample sequenced in a study of Ad26.COV2.S vaccination and SARS-CoV-2 variants. Treatment indicated: over 15 received Ad26.COV2.S at low or high dose, single or two shots; 5 received placebo; per-sample allocation not given. Day 63 after the first vaccine or placebo injection was the time point for sampling. Using immunoSEQ multiplex PCR, the repertoire was profiled, and TCRdb retains in-frame clones only, with some absent. The data contain some 390,000 clones, approximately 89% of them seen just once; the ten biggest clones take up 1.5% to 2%. This specimen was peripheral blood, taken in a trial of Ad26.COV2.S vaccine versus placebo. All receptors derive from a person aged 18-60 years who received the Ad26.COV2.S COVID-19 vaccine or a placebo.

The chain combines TRBV28 with TRBJ1-2; D gene unclear. Germline V gene sequence: CDR1 MDHEN, CDR2 SYDVKM. Trimming removed 5 bases from V and 1 base from J, with 8 bases in between. CDR3 length equals 13 residues. The CDR3 DNA follows: TGTGCCAGCAGTCCCAACTTTAACTATGGCTACACCTTC. Protein sequence: CASSPNFNYGYTF.

The chain joins TRBV19 to TRBJ1-3, with a possible D match to TRBD1 (5 bases). With 6 bases removed from V and 0 bases from J, the gap between germline ends came to 12 bases. There are 15 residues in the CDR3. Germline CDR1 reads LNHDA; CDR2 reads SQIVND (reference sequence). CDR3 amino acids: CASRVGRTSGNTIYF. The CDR3 DNA sequence: TGTGCCAGTAGAGTGGGACGGACCTCTGGAAACACCATATATTTT.

Of note for this clone: Germline and junction disagree at one end, which may indicate a read error. This chain links TRBV6-6 with TRBJ1-2, with TRBD1 as a possible D gene (5 bases). This CDR3 is built from 14 residues. Germline V gene lookup returns CDR1 MNHNY and CDR2 SVGAGI (reference sequence). The CDR3 loop is CASSFPNRDGDASF. CDR3 nucleotide sequence: TGTGCCAGCAGTTTCCCAAACCGGGACGGAGATGCGTCCTTC.

This clone was picked up one time. This chain connects TRBV15 to TRBJ2-7; D perhaps matches TRBD2 (5 bases). The V end was cut by 1 base, the J end by 3 bases, with 7 bases between. The CDR3 has 13 residues. Germline values: CDR1 LNHNV, CDR2 YYDKDF (reference sequence). CDR3 sequence: CATSRVRGYEQYF. The CDR3 region has the DNA TGTGCCACCAGCAGAGTTCGGGGCTACGAGCAGTACTTC.

This rearrangement joins TRBV27 to TRBJ2-2, with 7 positions matching TRBD2. Germline V gene sequence: CDR1 MNHEY, CDR2 SMNVEV (reference sequence). V lost 3 bases and J lost 6; bases outside the gene matches: 7. The CDR3 runs 15 residues. CDR3 sequence reads: CASSFLRTSAGELFF. CDR3 DNA: TGTGCCAGCAGTTTCCTCCGAACTAGCGCCGGGGAGCTGTTTTTT.

The V call is TRBV7-9, the J call TRBJ2-1, with 12 bases matching TRBD2. V was pared by 2 bases and J by 3 bases, with 8 bases of the junction left unmatched. The CDR3 runs to 18 residues. Germline V gene lookup returns CDR1 SEHNR and CDR2 FQNEAQ (reference sequence). CDR3 protein: CASSLPHRTSGNYNEQFF. Here the CDR3 DNA reads TGTGCCAGCAGCTTACCACATAGGACTAGCGGGAACTACAATGAGCAGTTCTTC.

The chain recombines TRBV30 with TRBJ2-7; TRBD1 agrees at 12 bases. The ends lost 8 bases at V and 4 bases at J; junction bases unmatched: 6. This CDR3 is 13 amino acids long. Germline CDR1 reads GTSNPN; CDR2 reads SVGIG (reference sequence). The CDR3 DNA is TGTGCCCTCGGGACAGGGGGCCGGTACGAGCAGTACTTC. It translates to CALGTGGRYEQYF. The full variable domain, its missing parts supplied by reference TRBV30 and TRBJ2-7, is SQTIHQWPATLVQPVGSPLSLECTVEGTSNPNLYWYRQAAGRGLQLLFYSVGIGQISSEVPQNLSASRPQDRQFILSSKKLLLSDSGFYLCALGTGGRYEQYFGPGTRLTVT.

The rearrangement links TRBV3-1 (or the pseudogene TRBV3-2) to TRBJ2-7; 7 nucleotides align to TRBD1. CDR1 is LGHDT, CDR2 YNNKEL, per germline (reference sequence). CDR3 length: 15 amino acids. The J segment lost 3 bases and the V segment lost 4 bases, leaving 9 bases of the junction unmatched. The CDR3 bases are TGTGCCAGCAGCCCTGAACCGGGACAGATCTACGAGCAGTACTTC. It specifies CASSPEPGQIYEQYF.

The V call is TRBV6-5, the J call TRBJ2-7, with D possibly TRBD2 on 6 matching bases. V was trimmed by 6 bases and J by 2 bases, leaving 14 bases between them. This CDR3 contains 14 residues. The germline CDR1 and CDR2 sequences are MNHEY and SVGAGI. CDR3 in amino acids: CASRSQGGPYEQYF. In nucleotides, the CDR3 is TGTGCCAGCAGAAGCCAGGGAGGCCCCTACGAGCAGTACTTC.

The chain employs TRBV28 and TRBJ2-1, with unresolved D. The germline gives CDR1 MDHEN, CDR2 SYDVKM. Deletions cut 3 bases from V and 8 bases from J, with 11 bases between. The CDR3 covers 13 residues. This chain's CDR3 is CASSLEGPYEQFF. As DNA, the CDR3 is TGTGCCAGCAGTTTGGAAGGGCCATATGAGCAGTTCTTC.

The genes are TRBV6-2 or TRBV6-3 and TRBJ2-1; D unresolved. V dropped 6 bases and J dropped 4 bases, with 10 bases sitting between them. Germline V gene data show CDR1 as MNHEY and CDR2 as SVGEGT. This CDR3 spans 13 amino acids. The CDR3, as DNA: TGTGCCAGCAGCCCCACCCAGTACAATGAGCAGTTCTTC. Translated: CASSPTQYNEQFF.

The chain combines TRBV2 with TRBJ2-1; 15 nucleotides agree with TRBD2. Germline V CDR1 and CDR2: SNHLY, FYNNEI. V gave up 6 bases and J gave up 7 bases; unmatched junction bases: 4. The CDR3 length is 15 residues. The CDR3 reads CASSPGTSGRNEQFF. Written as DNA, the CDR3 is TGTGCCAGCAGCCCCGGGACTAGCGGGAGGAATGAGCAGTTCTTC.

This rearrangement joins TRBV19 to TRBJ2-4; TRBD2 matches 15 bases. CDR1 and CDR2 from the germline V gene are LNHDA and SQIVND (reference sequence). The CDR3 is 17 amino acids. The junction had 5 bases not matched to a gene; V was cut back by 4 bases and J by 4 bases. CDR3: CASSSGLAGGLKNIQYF. CDR3 coding DNA: TGTGCCAGTAGTAGTGGACTAGCGGGAGGGCTTAAAAACATTCAGTACTTC.

J is TRBJ2-1 and V is TRBV5-4, with 8 positions matching TRBD2. Germline V gene sequence: CDR1 SGHNT, CDR2 YYREEE (reference sequence). V lost 4 bases to trimming and J lost 1 base; unmatched junction nucleotides: 4. CDR3 length equals 15 residues. CDR3 bases: TGTGCCAGCAGCCAGACTAGCGAATCCTACAATGAGCAGTTCTTC. It translates to CASSQTSESYNEQFF.

This sequence joins TRBV4-2 and TRBJ1-5, with D hard to call. The V end was cut by 0 bases, the J end by 1 base, with 4 bases between. The CDR3 consists of 14 residues. Germline V gene sequence: CDR1 LGHNA, CDR2 YNFKEQ. CDR3 sequence reads: CASSQDVSNQPQHF. In DNA form, the CDR3 reads TGTGCCAGCAGCCAAGATGTGAGCAATCAGCCCCAGCATTTT.

In its sample, this clone was seen once. This CDR3 reads CASSLGGDFADTQYF. DNA for the CDR3: TGTGCCAGCAGCTTGGGGGGAGATTTTGCAGATACGCAGTATTTT. The J gene is TRBJ2-3, the V gene TRBV5-4; D might be TRBD2 (5 bases). Germline V CDR1 and CDR2: SGHNT, YYREEE (reference sequence). V gave up 0 bases and J gave up 4 bases, with 12 bases separating them. The CDR3 extends over 15 amino acids.

This clone was found once. The CDR3 sequence is CASSPPGLAHEQYF. As DNA, the CDR3 is TGTGCCAGCAGCCCCCCGGGACTAGCCCACGAGCAGTACTTC. The chain links TRBV14 to TRBJ2-7, with TRBD2 matching over 9 bases. The CDR3 is 14 amino acids. The germline gives CDR1 SGHDN, CDR2 FVKESK. Trimming at V came to 4 bases and at J to 5 bases, leaving 6 bases not matched to a gene.